This TCR beta chain was captured in a study of T cell responses to AZD1222 COVID-19 vaccine. General study results and limits: Seropositivity was recorded at baseline in only six AZD1222 recipients.

Using immunoSEQ multiplex PCR, the repertoire was profiled, and TCRdb retains in-frame clones only, with some absent. The sample comprises fewer than 130,000 clones, roughly 92% of which are singletons, and 2% to 2.5% rests with the top ten. In regard to this clone: Its antigen is undetermined.

Germline V CDR1 and CDR2: SNHLY, FYNNEI. V was pared by 5 bases and J by 4 bases, with 15 bases between. The CDR3 runs 14 residues. The chain is built from TRBV2 and TRBJ2-7; D gene uncertain. The receptor was isolated from an adult who received the AZD1222 COVID-19 vaccine. The source material was peripheral blood, sampled 28 days after the second AZD1222 dose. CDR3 sequence reads: CASSRTLFTYEQYF. CDR3 DNA sequence: TGTGCCAGCAGTCGCACCCTCTTCACTTACGAGCAGTACTTC.